The rows below give T cell receptor beta chains drawn from one sample of a study of T cells in Graves' hyperthyroidism and ophthalmopathy. TCRdb reanalysed the multiplex PCR reads using MiXCR and keeps one entry per CDR3 protein. The sample carries hundreds of thousands of distinct CDR3 sequences, 17% recorded once. The source material was blood. Every receptor here comes from a woman under 30 with Graves' ophthalmopathy. CDR3s leave out the opening cysteine and the closing phenylalanine or tryptophan. The order of the fields is J gene, V gene, CDR3 length, CDR3 protein.

TRBJ2-5,TRBV6-2/TRBV6-3,14,ASSYSTSGGTETQY
TRBJ2-7,TRBV7-3,13,ASSCAGPGDYEQY
TRBJ2-3,TRBV7-9,13,ASRNRVGLTDTQY
TRBJ2-1,TRBV4-1,13,ASSQDGEGAVEQF
TRBJ2-4,TRBV30,13,AWSAPGQNPLVRY
TRBJ2-1,TRBV7-9,14,AAGTSGRAGYNEQF
TRBJ2-2,TRBV30,11,AWSVSGAGELF
TRBJ1-5,TRBV3-1,13,ASSPGGPGNQPQH
TRBJ1-3,TRBV6-1,14,ASSEAAGVSGNTIY
TRBJ2-7,TRBV11-2,11,ASSPQLAAEQY
TRBJ2-3,TRBV3-1,15,ASSSTPGGLSTDTQY
TRBJ2-1,TRBV7-3,14,ASSLFGTGSSDEQF
TRBJ2-5,TRBV11-3,13,ASSLRAGTEETQY
TRBJ2-3,TRBV28,12,ASIGLGGQDTQY
TRBJ2-5,TRBV4-3,15,ASSQRASGDLQETQH
TRBJ1-2,TRBV6-1,12,ASSENPGGYGYT
TRBJ2-3,TRBV6-2/TRBV6-3,12,ASSSGTGEDTQY
TRBJ2-1,TRBV7-9,11,ASSFPLDHEQF
TRBJ2-1,TRBV2,13,ASSPRDRWGNEQF
TRBJ2-3,TRBV30,14,AWSPRGRGSTDTQY
TRBJ1-1,TRBV29-1,10,SVAGFDTEAF
TRBJ1-1,TRBV30,11,AWSVSLNTEAF
TRBJ1-4,TRBV6-5,14,ASSYSKYSANEKLF
TRBJ1-1,TRBV4-2,13,ASRQLGTGNTEAF
TRBJ1-2,TRBV7-8,13,ASSSSGQGSGGYT
TRBJ2-1,TRBV29-1,9,SVPTRSEQF
TRBJ1-5,TRBV28,13,ASSPSDRPNQPQH
TRBJ2-3,TRBV6-1,12,ASSSTVSTDTQY
TRBJ2-1,TRBV2,15,ASSEGGSGGANQEQF
TRBJ2-1,TRBV11-2,15,ASSYYPGQEAYNEQF
TRBJ1-2,TRBV27,13,ASSLRGGSFYGYT
TRBJ2-1,TRBV7-2,13,ASSLGGTSGNEQF
TRBJ2-3,TRBV28,16,ASSLEGDSGRVTDTQY
TRBJ1-5,TRBV12-3/TRBV12-4,12,ASSSTVGNQPQH
TRBJ1-2,TRBV29-1,11,SVECTLQGGYT
TRBJ1-5,TRBV2,9,ASGGDQPQH
TRBJ1-1,TRBV7-2,10,ASSGQFTEAF
TRBJ2-2,TRBV30,9,AWNGGGELF
TRBJ2-7,TRBV11-2,12,ASSPMGGAYEQY
TRBJ2-1,TRBV19,15,ASSGRRLAGGGNEQF
TRBJ1-5,TRBV28,14,ASSSRSGRGDQPQH
TRBJ2-1,TRBV6-1,14,ASSVAGTGGRNEQF
TRBJ2-2,TRBV5-5,14,ASRLGLAGGHGELF
TRBJ1-6,TRBV5-4,14,ASSDPGQGENSPLH
TRBJ2-5,TRBV9,12,ASSVSSGQETQY
TRBJ2-5,TRBV6-1,14,ASSPPGGRGQETQY
TRBJ2-1,TRBV10-3,13,AISGFTNRGNEQF
TRBJ1-5,TRBV19,12,ASSIDRLTRPQH
TRBJ1-2,TRBV4-3,13,ASSQAGQGIWGYT